This TCR beta chain was captured in a study of blood T cell repertoires in COVID-19. Study-wide context: From the United States, Italy and Spain came samples of acute and convalescent COVID-19. T cells, B-cell-depleted T cells, or PBMCs supplied cDNA or gDNA.

CDR3 length equals 15 residues. Germline loops: CDR1 MGHRA, CDR2 YSYEKL. The V end was cut by 1 base, the J end by 8 bases, with 17 bases between. Those enrolled, adults aged roughly 18 to 100 years, came from some 23 US areas. Method: immunoSEQ multiplex PCR; TCRdb's copy keeps in-frame clones and lacks some. The data show about 340,000 clones, 80% to 95% seen once. The clonotype comes from a woman aged 30 to 39 who had recovered from COVID-19. Sample: PBMCs or T cells enriched from blood (not recorded which). The chain has TRBV4-1 and TRBJ1-2; weak D call: TRBD1 (6 bases). The CDR3 is CASSQVNRVKEGYTF. In DNA, the CDR3 is TGCGCCAGCAGCCAAGTAAACAGGGTTAAGGAAGGCTACACCTTC.